Each of the 17 T cell receptor beta chains below was sequenced from the same sample in a study of T cells in Graves' hyperthyroidism and ophthalmopathy. TCR beta CDR3 sequences were amplified from RNA transcripts. The TCR CDR3 was amplified in a first-round RT-PCR using the HTBI primer set. TCRdb independently ran MiXCR on the multiplex PCR reads; one entry per CDR3 protein. Among a few hundred thousand distinct CDR3 sequences listed, roughly 22% were seen once. The sequenced sample consisted of blood. Receptors originate from a young man with Graves' ophthalmopathy.

This clonotype was seen repeatedly, ten times or more. An end of the junction does not agree with germline; a read error may underlie this. The V gene is TRBV12-3 or TRBV12-4, the J gene TRBJ1-1; D gene ambiguous. This CDR3 region has 11 residues. The CDR3 bases are TGCGCCAGCAGCTTTGGAACTGAAGCTTTCTTT. Translation: CASSFGTEAFF.

This chain uses TRBV30 with TRBJ2-5, with TRBD1 as a possible D gene (5 bases). V dropped 8 bases and J dropped 1 base, with 11 bases sitting between them. The CDR3 is made up of 12 amino acids. The germline V gene has CDR1 GTSNPN and CDR2 SVGIG (reference sequence). The CDR3 DNA is TGTGCCCGGACACCAACCCAAGAGACCCAGTACTTC. Translated, it gives CARTPTQETQYF. Full variable domain (remainder filled in from reference TRBV30 and TRBJ2-5): SQTIHQWPATLVQPVGSPLSLECTVEGTSNPNLYWYRQAAGRGLQLLFYSVGIGQISSEVPQNLSASRPQDRQFILSSKKLLLSDSGFYLCARTPTQETQYFGPGTRLLVL.

The V gene is TRBV7-2, the J gene TRBJ2-2; 11 bases fit TRBD2. Germline V gene lookup returns CDR1 SGHTA and CDR2 FQGNSA. V lost 2 bases and J lost 0; bases outside the gene matches: 11. The CDR3 length is 20 residues. This chain's CDR3 is CASSLRGLAGGTSNTGELFF. CDR3 in DNA: TGTGCCAGCAGCTTAAGGGGGCTAGCGGGAGGAACCTCGAACACCGGGGAGCTGTTTTTT. Using reference TRBV7-2 and TRBJ2-2 for the parts outside the CDR3, the full variable domain is GAGVSQSPSNKVTEKGKDVELRCDPISGHTALYWYRQSLGQGLEFLIYFQGNSAPDKSGLPSDRFSAERTGGSVSTLTIQRTQQEDSAVYLCASSLRGLAGGTSNTGELFFGEGSRLTVL.

The chain carries TRBV6-2 or TRBV6-3 and TRBJ1-1; maybe TRBD1 (5 bases). From germline, CDR1 is MNHEY and CDR2 SVGEGT. There are 14 residues in the CDR3. V lost 2 bases and J lost 4, with 11 bases in between. The CDR3 DNA reads as TGTGCCAGCAGTTACCAGGGTGAAGCCACTGAAGCTTTCTTT. This codes for CASSYQGEATEAFF.

This clonotype was seen repeatedly, ten times or more. This chain connects TRBV7-9 to TRBJ2-7; TRBD1 might be the D (5 bases). The CDR3 extends over 15 amino acids. Germline lookup yields CDR1 SEHNR and CDR2 FQNEAQ (reference sequence). Trimming took 4 bases from V and 2 from J, leaving 15 bases between them. This chain's CDR3 is CASSSQGAPTYEQYF. For the CDR3, the DNA is TGTGCCAGCAGCTCCCAGGGCGCCCCTACCTACGAGCAGTACTTC.

This clonotype has ten or more counts. This rearrangement joins TRBV12-3 or TRBV12-4 to TRBJ2-1, with 9 bases fitting TRBD2. V lost 6 bases to trimming and J lost 3 bases; unmatched junction nucleotides: 9. The length of the CDR3 is 16 residues. CDR3 coding DNA: TGTGCCAGCAGGCCTTTAGCGGGAGCTTTCTACAATGAGCAGTTCTTC. It yields the protein CASRPLAGAFYNEQFF.

A few counts support this clonotype. Compared with germline, one end of the junction differs, possibly owing to a read error. This chain connects TRBV11-2 to TRBJ2-5; D is undetermined. Germline V gene data show CDR1 as SGHAT and CDR2 as FQNNGV. The CDR3 spans 11 residues. The CDR3 reads CVSSFGETQYF. The DNA of the CDR3 is TGTGTCAGCAGCTTTGGAGAGACCCAGTACTTC.

The rearrangement uses TRBV29-1 and TRBJ2-1; 7 bases match TRBD2. Germline values: CDR1 SQVTM, CDR2 ANQGSEA. This CDR3 comprises 14 residues. V lost 4 bases to trimming and J lost 0 bases; unmatched junction nucleotides: 3. The CDR3, as DNA: TGCAGCGTTGGGGGGGGAGCCTCCTACAATGAGCAGTTCTTC. Its protein product is CSVGGGASYNEQFF.

This clonotype appeared a few times. J is TRBJ2-5 and V is TRBV3-1; 8 positions match TRBD2. This CDR3 spans 13 amino acids. Germline CDR1 and CDR2: LGHDT and YNNKEL (reference sequence). The V segment lost 8 bases and the J segment 3 bases; nucleotides outside the gene matches: 5. CDR3 sequence: CASRIAGKETQYF. The DNA for the CDR3 is TGTGCCAGCCGAATAGCGGGAAAAGAGACCCAGTACTTC.

This clonotype was found a few times. CDR3 loop: CASSKNSYEQYF. For the CDR3, the DNA is TGTGCCAGCAGTAAGAACTCCTACGAGCAGTACTTC. The chain carries TRBV6-1 and TRBJ2-7; D not resolved. Germline CDR1 is MNHNS and CDR2 is SASEGT. V lost 5 bases and J lost 0, with 5 bases in between. The CDR3 contains 12 residues.

This chain joins TRBV19 and TRBJ2-1, with D perhaps assigned TRBD1 or TRBD2 (6 bases each). The V gene's germline CDR1 is LNHDA and CDR2 SQIVND (reference sequence). This CDR3 has 16 amino acids. Deletions cut 3 bases from V and 0 bases from J, with 12 bases between. CDR3 nucleotide sequence: TGTGCCAGTAGTATTGGGGGGCGGAACTCCTACAATGAGCAGTTCTTC. Amino acid sequence: CASSIGGRNSYNEQFF.

This clonotype came up a few times. The chain uses TRBV19 and TRBJ2-5; 8 bases align to TRBD1. V lost 3 bases, J lost 6 bases, and 6 bases stayed unmatched. The germline CDR1 and CDR2 sequences are LNHDA and SQIVND (reference sequence). This CDR3 comprises 14 residues. CDR3 sequence: CASSIPTGVKTQYF. As DNA, the CDR3 is TGTGCCAGTAGTATCCCGACAGGGGTAAAGACCCAGTACTTC.

This clonotype was picked up one time. An end of the junction does not agree with germline; a read error may underlie this. The chain is built from TRBV9 and TRBJ2-4, with 7 bases matching TRBD1. This CDR3 spans 15 amino acids. Germline CDR1 SGDLS, CDR2 YYNGEE. Written as DNA, the CDR3 is TGTGCCAGCAGCGTAGGGGGGACAGACAAAAACATTCAGCACTTC. Its protein is CASSVGGTDKNIQHF.

CDR3 in DNA: TGTGCCAGCCTGGACAGCGCAGAAGAGACCCAGTACTTC. Translating gives CASLDSAEETQYF. The gene calls are TRBV2 and TRBJ2-5; D is perhaps TRBD1 (6 bases). The V gene lost 8 bases and the J gene lost 3 bases, with 13 bases spanning the gap. Germline CDR1 and CDR2: SNHLY and FYNNEI. The CDR3 has 13 amino acids.

V usage is TRBV2 and J usage is TRBJ2-3, with TRBD2 matching over 13 bases. J was trimmed by 7 bases and V by 5 bases; bases with no gene match: 15. This CDR3 region has 18 residues. In germline, CDR1 is SNHLY, CDR2 FYNNEI. Here the CDR3 DNA reads TGTGCCAGCAGTCTTACTTCAGGACTAGCGGGAGCTAAGAATACGCAGTATTTT. Its translation: CASSLTSGLAGAKNTQYF.

There are many counts of this clonotype. The V and J genes are TRBV2 and TRBJ2-3; 8 bases line up with TRBD1. Trimming cost V 4 bases and J 1 base; bases outside gene matches: 4. This CDR3 spans 15 amino acids. Germline V gives CDR1 SNHLY, CDR2 FYNNEI. The CDR3, as DNA: TGTGCCAGCAGTGCGTCGGGACAGGGCACAGATACGCAGTATTTT. Its translation is CASSASGQGTDTQYF.

V gene TRBV7-2 combines with J gene TRBJ2-2; 7 bases are shared with TRBD2. The CDR3 has 16 residues. CDR1 and CDR2 (germline): SGHTA, FQGNSA. The ends lost 3 bases at V and 5 bases at J; junction bases unmatched: 9. The CDR3 reads CASSFRDYLLTGELFF. In DNA form, the CDR3 reads TGTGCCAGCAGCTTCCGGGACTACCTCCTTACCGGGGAGCTGTTTTTT. The full variable domain, in which reference TRBV7-2 and TRBJ2-2 provide the parts outside the CDR3, is GAGVSQSPSNKVTEKGKDVELRCDPISGHTALYWYRQSLGQGLEFLIYFQGNSAPDKSGLPSDRFSAERTGGSVSTLTIQRTQQEDSAVYLCASSFRDYLLTGELFFGEGSRLTVL.